This T cell receptor (beta chain) was sequenced in a study of shared clonotypes between healthy human individuals. Study outcomes and limitations: The diversity represented, both genetic and in exposure history, was limited by few donors. Clonotypes shared by all four donors outscored non-shared clonotypes in generation probability.

Sequencing was performed with immunoSEQ multiplex PCR; in TCRdb, only in-frame clones are kept and a portion is missing. The sample shows a few hundred thousand clones, more than 95% of them seen only once. It was into CD45RA+ naive and CD45RA-negative memory subsets that the CD4+ cells were split. Details on this clone: No antigen is known for it.

The CDR3 consists of 18 residues. The sequence came from a woman aged 25 to 39 in good health. The sequenced sample was naive CD4+ T cells sorted from blood. Subset reported: CD45RA+ positively selected. The rearrangement joins TRBV21-1 to TRBJ2-7; the table's D gene call, TRBD1, was not cross checked with the DNA. TRBV21-1 is annotated as a pseudogene. CDR3 bases: TGTGCCAGCAGCAAAAACCCCGAGGACAGGGGGCGGAATTACGAGCAGTACTTC. Translating it yields CASSKNPEDRGRNYEQYF.